This T cell receptor beta chain was observed in a study of blood T cell repertoires in COVID-19. CDR1 is SNHLY, CDR2 FYNNEI, per germline. There are 11 residues in the CDR3. Trimming left V 9 bases short and J 7 bases short, with 9 bases between. The assay was immunoSEQ multiplex PCR, and TCRdb's table has in-frame clones only and misses some. The sample contains just over 300,000 clones, around 85% of which appear only once. The study drew participants aged roughly 18 to 89 years from about two dozen US areas. The TCR originated in a man aged 25 to 45 who had recovered from COVID-19. This rearrangement joins TRBV2 to TRBJ2-2; a possible D gene is TRBD2 (5 bases). The sample consisted of PBMCs or T cells enriched from blood (not recorded which). The CDR3 loop is CARREFGELFF. DNA for the CDR3: TGTGCCAGGAGGGAGTTCGGGGAGCTGTTTTTT.